Listed below are T cell receptor beta chains from one sample, sequenced in a study of cytomegalovirus exposure and HLA in healthy donors. Using immunoSEQ multiplex PCR, the repertoire was profiled, and TCRdb retains in-frame clones only, with some absent. The table shows about 240,000 clones, with over 70% occurring only once. Sequencing used PBMCs. These receptors originate from an older woman in good health and CMV-seropositive. The CDR3 runs from the conserved cysteine through the conserved F or W. D genes are given only for firm matches. Some rows have no size entry. The others give once, few or many, or a class for an expanded clone.

-	TRBV25-1	TRBD1	TRBJ2-7	TGTGCCAGCAGTGTCAGGGACAGATTCTACGAGCAGTACTTC	CASSVRDRFYEQYF
-	TRBV11-2	-	TRBJ2-7	TGTGCCAGCAGCTTTTTTCAGGGAGGCCACTACGAGCAGTACTTC	CASSFFQGGHYEQYF
-	TRBV10-1	-	TRBJ2-3	TGCGCCAGCAGTGAGGCCGATATGAGGAATACGCAGTATTTT	CASSEADMRNTQYF
many	TRBV6-6	-	TRBJ2-2	TGTGCCAGCAGCCCTCAGTACACCGGGGAGCTGTTTTTT	CASSPQYTGELFF
-	TRBV5-1	-	TRBJ2-3	TGCGCCAGCAGTGGCCCCGGCACAGATACGCAGTATTTT	CASSGPGTDTQYF
-	TRBV30	TRBD1	TRBJ2-6	TGTGCCTGGAGTGTCCCGGGACAGGGTTCTGGGGCCAACGTCCTGACTTTC	CAWSVPGQGSGANVLTF
once	TRBV28	-	TRBJ2-7	TGTGCCAGCAGATTCAGGGGATCGGTATCCTACGAGCAGTACTTC	CASRFRGSVSYEQYF
-	TRBV6-5	TRBD1	TRBJ1-6	TGTGCCAGCACCGGGGACAGGGCCTATAATTCACCCCTCCACTTT	CASTGDRAYNSPLHF
-	TRBV6-5	TRBD1	TRBJ1-2	TGTGCCAGCAGTTCATTGACAGGGAGTGGCTACACCTTC	CASSSLTGSGYTF
-	TRBV29-1	TRBD1	TRBJ2-5	TGCAGCGTCGCTACAGGGGTCCAAGAGACCCAGTACTTC	CSVATGVQETQYF
-	TRBV5-1	TRBD1	TRBJ1-2	TGCGCCAGCAGCTTTGAAGGGACAGTGCCTTGGGGCTACACCTTC	CASSFEGTVPWGYTF
-	TRBV5-1	TRBD2	TRBJ2-1	TGCGCCAGCAGCACCTGGACTAGCGGTAGCAATGAGCAGTTCTTC	CASSTWTSGSNEQFF
-	TRBV5-1	-	TRBJ2-7	TGCGCCAGCAGCTTGGGCACGAACGCCGGAGCCGAGCAGTACTTC	CASSLGTNAGAEQYF
-	TRBV9	-	TRBJ2-1	TGTGCAGTGGCTATGACTTTCTACAATGAGCAGTTCTTC	CAVAMTFYNEQFF
-	TRBV6-6	-	TRBJ1-1	TGTGCCAGCAGTTACTTGGGGGGGGACACTGAAGCTTTCTTT	CASSYLGGDTEAFF
-	TRBV6-6	-	TRBJ1-4	TGTGCCAGCAGTTACTCGAACCCGAGTAATGAAAAACTGTTTTTT	CASSYSNPSNEKLFF
-	TRBV30	-	TRBJ1-4	TGTGCCTGGAGTGAGGGCAGGGGTAATGAAAAACTGTTTTTT	CAWSEGRGNEKLFF
-	TRBV14	TRBD2	TRBJ2-3	TGTGCCAGCAGCCAAGAGGTGGGGACTAGCGGATTCACAGATACGCAGTATTTT	CASSQEVGTSGFTDTQYF
-	TRBV11-3	TRBD2	TRBJ2-2	TGTGCCAGCAGCTTGGCGGGAGGGTTGGACACCGGGGAGCTGTTTTTT	CASSLAGGLDTGELFF
once	TRBV7-2	-	TRBJ1-1	TGTGCCAGCAGACCTGGGGCCACTGAAGCTTTCTTT	CASRPGATEAFF
once	TRBV5-1	-	TRBJ2-6	TGCGCCAGCAGCGCAGGGTTTGGGGCCAACGTCCTGACTTTC	CASSAGFGANVLTF
-	TRBV9	TRBD1	TRBJ1-2	TGTGCCAGCAGCCCGGAAGTAGGTAGGACAGGGTCTGGCTACACCTTC	CASSPEVGRTGSGYTF
-	TRBV27	TRBD2	TRBJ2-7	TGTGCCAGCACTTCTGGGGGACTAGCGGGAGTCCACGAGCAGTACTTC	CASTSGGLAGVHEQYF
-	TRBV19	-	TRBJ1-1	TGTGCCAGTGGACAGCTGAACACTGAAGCTTTCTTT	CASGQLNTEAFF